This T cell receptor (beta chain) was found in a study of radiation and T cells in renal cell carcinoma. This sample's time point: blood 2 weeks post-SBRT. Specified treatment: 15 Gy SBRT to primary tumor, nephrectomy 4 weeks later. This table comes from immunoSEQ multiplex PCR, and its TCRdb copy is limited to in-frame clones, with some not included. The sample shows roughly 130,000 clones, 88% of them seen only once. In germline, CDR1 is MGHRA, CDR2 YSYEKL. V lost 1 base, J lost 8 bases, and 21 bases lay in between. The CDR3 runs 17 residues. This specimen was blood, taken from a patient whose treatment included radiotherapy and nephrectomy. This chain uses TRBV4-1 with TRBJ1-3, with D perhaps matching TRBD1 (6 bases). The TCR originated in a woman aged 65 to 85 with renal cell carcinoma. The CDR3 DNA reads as TGCGCCAGCAGCCAAGGCCAACAGGGTGCGCGCGGGGACACCATATATTTT. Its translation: CASSQGQQGARGDTIYF.